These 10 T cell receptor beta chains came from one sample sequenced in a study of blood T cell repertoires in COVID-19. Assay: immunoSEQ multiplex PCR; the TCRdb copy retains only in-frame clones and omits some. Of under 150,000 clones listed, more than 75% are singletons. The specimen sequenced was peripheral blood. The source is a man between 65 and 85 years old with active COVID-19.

The CDR3 region is CASSQSGGAAYEQYF. CDR3 nucleotides: TGCGCCAGCAGCCAATCAGGAGGGGCTGCCTACGAGCAGTACTTC. The chain combines TRBV4-3 with TRBJ2-7, with D tentatively TRBD2 (6 bases). V lost 2 bases and J lost 2, with 13 bases in between. The CDR3 is made up of 15 amino acids. In germline, CDR1 is LGHNA, CDR2 YSLEER.

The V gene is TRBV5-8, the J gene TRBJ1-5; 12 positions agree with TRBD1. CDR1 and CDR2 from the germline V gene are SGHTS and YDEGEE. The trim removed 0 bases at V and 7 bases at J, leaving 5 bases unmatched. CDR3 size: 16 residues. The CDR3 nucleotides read TGTGCCAGCAGCTTGGAGGGACAGGGGGCCGGGCAGCCCCAGCATTTT. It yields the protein CASSLEGQGAGQPQHF.

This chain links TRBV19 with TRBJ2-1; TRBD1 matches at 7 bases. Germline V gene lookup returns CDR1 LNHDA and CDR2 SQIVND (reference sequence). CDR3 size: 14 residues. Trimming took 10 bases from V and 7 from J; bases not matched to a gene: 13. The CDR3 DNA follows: TGTGCCACCAAAACCTTACAGGGGATGAATGAGCAGTTCTTC. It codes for CATKTLQGMNEQFF.

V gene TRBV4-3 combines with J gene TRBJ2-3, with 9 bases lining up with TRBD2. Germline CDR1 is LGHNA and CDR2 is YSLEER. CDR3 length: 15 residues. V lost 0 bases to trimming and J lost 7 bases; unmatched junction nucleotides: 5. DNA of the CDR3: TGCGCCAGCAGCCAAGAGGGCGGGAGGGGAAATACGCAGTATTTT. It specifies CASSQEGGRGNTQYF.

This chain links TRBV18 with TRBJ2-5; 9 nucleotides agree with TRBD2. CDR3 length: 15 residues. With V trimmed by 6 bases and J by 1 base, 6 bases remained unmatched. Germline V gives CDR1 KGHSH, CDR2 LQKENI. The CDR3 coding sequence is TGTGCCAGCTCCCCGACTAGCGGACTCCAAGAGACCCAGTACTTC. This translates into CASSPTSGLQETQYF.

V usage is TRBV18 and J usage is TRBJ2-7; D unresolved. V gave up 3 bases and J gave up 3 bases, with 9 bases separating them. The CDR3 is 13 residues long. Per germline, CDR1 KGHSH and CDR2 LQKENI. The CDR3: CASSPGAGYEQYF. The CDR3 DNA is TGTGCCAGCTCACCCGGAGCCGGCTACGAGCAGTACTTC.

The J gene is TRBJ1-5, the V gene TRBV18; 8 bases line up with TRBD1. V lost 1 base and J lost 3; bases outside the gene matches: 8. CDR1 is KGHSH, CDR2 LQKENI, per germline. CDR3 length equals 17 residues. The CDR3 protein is CASSPLPDRGYNQPQHF. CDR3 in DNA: TGTGCCAGCTCACCACTTCCAGACAGGGGTTACAATCAGCCCCAGCATTTT.

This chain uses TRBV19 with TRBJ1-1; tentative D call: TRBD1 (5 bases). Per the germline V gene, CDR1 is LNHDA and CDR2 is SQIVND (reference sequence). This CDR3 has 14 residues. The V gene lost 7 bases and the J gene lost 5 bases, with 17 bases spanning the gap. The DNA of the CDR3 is TGTGCCAGTACAAGGGGCCGGGAGGGGACTGAAGCTTTCTTT. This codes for CASTRGREGTEAFF. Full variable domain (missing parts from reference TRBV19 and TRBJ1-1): DGGITQSPKYLFRKEGQNVTLSCEQNLNHDAMYWYRQDPGQGLRLIYYSQIVNDFQKGDIAEGYSVSREKKESFPLTVTSAQKNPTAFYLCASTRGREGTEAFFGQGTRLTVV.

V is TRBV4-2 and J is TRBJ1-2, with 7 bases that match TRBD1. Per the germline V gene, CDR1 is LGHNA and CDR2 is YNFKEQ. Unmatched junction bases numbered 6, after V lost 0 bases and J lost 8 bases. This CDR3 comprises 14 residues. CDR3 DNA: TGTGCCAGCAGCCAAGAGACAGGGATAAGAGGCTACACCTTC. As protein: CASSQETGIRGYTF.

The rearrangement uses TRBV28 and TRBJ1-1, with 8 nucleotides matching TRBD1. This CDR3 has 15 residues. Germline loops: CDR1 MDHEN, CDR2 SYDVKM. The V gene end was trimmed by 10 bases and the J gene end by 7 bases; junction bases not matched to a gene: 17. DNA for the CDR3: TGTGCCACCAATCGCAGGGGCAGGGGGCGTGATGAAGCTTTCTTT. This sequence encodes CATNRRGRGRDEAFF.